These 26 T cell receptor beta chains originate from one sample sequenced in a study of blood T cells in healthy people across ages. With a J-beta primer mix and a sample-barcoded 5' primer, a second PCR ran 7 to 11 cycles. TCRdb re-called the 5' RACE reads through MiXCR, storing one row per CDR3 protein. The table shows 800,000 or so distinct CDR3 sequences, with 20% to 25% occurring only once. The sample was also linked to a second study, of T cells of mothers and their children.

The sequencing input was blood. Receptor source: a boy under 18 in good health.

Turning to this clonotype: One junction end disagrees with the germline gene, perhaps due to a read error. V and J are TRBV2 and TRBJ1-1; 9 bases match TRBD1. The CDR3 has 16 residues. Germline CDR1 and CDR2: SNHLY and FYNNEI. The CDR3 loop is CASSERGTGMNAEAFF. The CDR3 nucleotides are TGTGCCAGCAGTGAAAGGGGGACAGGGATGAACGCTGAAGCTTTCTTT. Full variable domain (missing parts from reference TRBV2 and TRBJ1-1): EPEVTQTPSHQVTQMGQEVILRCVPISNHLYFYWYRQILGQKVEFLVSFYNNEISEKSEIFDDQFSVERPDGSNFTLKIRSTKLEDSAMYFCASSERGTGMNAEAFFGQGTRLTVV.

The rearrangement links TRBV7-2 to TRBJ2-2; TRBD2 is a possible D gene (5 bases). Trimming left V 5 bases short and J 5 bases short, with 15 bases between. The CDR3 runs to 15 residues. Germline V gene sequence: CDR1 SGHTA, CDR2 FQGNSA. For the CDR3, the DNA is TGTGCCAGCAGCCCCGGTGGACTCCAGACCGGGGAGCTGTTTTTT. Translation: CASSPGGLQTGELFF.

The chain carries TRBV12-3 or TRBV12-4 and TRBJ2-1; 13 bases agree with TRBD2. V gave up 7 bases and J gave up 8 bases; unmatched junction bases: 8. This CDR3 has 15 residues. Written as DNA, the CDR3 is TGTGCCAGCACCCTTGGACTAGCGGGAGAGGATGAGCAGTTCTTC. Protein product: CASTLGLAGEDEQFF.

This clonotype was counted ten times or more. The chain joins TRBV9 to TRBJ2-5; D gene ambiguous. Germline loops: CDR1 SGDLS, CDR2 YYNGEE. CDR3 length: 13 residues. V was cut by 3 bases and J by 2 bases, with 8 bases left in between. The CDR3 nucleotides read TGTGCCAGCAGCGAGGGTGGGCAAGAGACCCAGTACTTC. Protein sequence: CASSEGGQETQYF. Looking up the rest from reference TRBV9 and TRBJ2-5 gives the full variable domain: DSGVTQTPKHLITATGQRVTLRCSPRSGDLSVYWYQQSLDQGLQFLIQYYNGEERAKGNILERFSAQQFPDLHSELNLSSLELGDSALYFCASSEGGQETQYFGPGTRLLVL.

The table lists this clonotype with a few counts. V usage is TRBV4-3 and J usage is TRBJ2-2; D possibly uses TRBD1 or TRBD2 (5 bases each). CDR1 is LGHNA and CDR2 is YSLEER in the germline V gene. Trimming shortened V by 1 base and J by 1 base, and 19 bases separated the two germline ends. This CDR3 region has 19 residues. CDR3 nucleotide sequence: TGCGCCAGCAGCCAAGGAAGTGGGCAGGGAGAGTGGAACACCGGGGAGCTGTTTTTT. The encoded protein is CASSQGSGQGEWNTGELFF.

The genes are TRBV5-1 and TRBJ2-5; D is unresolved. Trimming removed 4 bases from V and 2 bases from J, with 18 bases in between. Looked up from germline, CDR1 is SGHRS and CDR2 is YFSETQ. The CDR3 runs to 16 residues. The CDR3 nucleotides are TGCGCCAGCAGCCCACAAAAACCACAAGGACAAGAGACCCAGTACTTC. Translating gives CASSPQKPQGQETQYF.

This clonotype has just a few counts. The rearrangement joins TRBV2 to TRBJ2-5; tentative D call: TRBD2 (5 bases). The CDR3 loop spans 12 amino acids. The germline V gene encodes CDR1 SNHLY and CDR2 FYNNEI. Trimming removed 3 bases at V and 11 bases at J, with 13 bases between. The CDR3 sequence: CASSDSAAEQYF. The CDR3 DNA follows: TGTGCCAGCAGTGATAGCGCAGCTGAGCAGTACTTC.

The rearrangement links TRBV7-2 to TRBJ2-1, with 10 bases that match TRBD1. The CDR3 runs 19 residues. Germline-derived CDR1 and CDR2 are SGHTA and FQGNSA. The trim removed 2 bases at V and 1 base at J, leaving 11 bases unmatched. The CDR3 region is CASSLYSPWTGGSYNEQFF. Here the CDR3 DNA reads TGTGCCAGCAGCTTATATTCGCCCTGGACAGGGGGATCCTACAATGAGCAGTTCTTC.

The V gene is TRBV4-2, the J gene TRBJ2-3; D is ambiguous. The V gene lost 0 bases and the J gene lost 6 bases, with 10 bases spanning the gap. The CDR3 extends over 14 amino acids. The germline V gene has CDR1 LGHNA and CDR2 YNFKEQ. In nucleotides, the CDR3 is TGTGCCAGCAGCCAAGATCCCGGTGAGGATACGCAGTATTTT. It codes for CASSQDPGEDTQYF.

The chain employs TRBV2 and TRBJ2-5; D might be TRBD1 or TRBD2, each matching 5 bases. Germline CDR1 is SNHLY and CDR2 is FYNNEI. The ends were cut back, 8 bases at V and 5 bases at J, with 9 bases in the middle. The CDR3 spans 11 residues. In DNA form, the CDR3 reads TGTGCCAGCGGGGGATGGGAGACCCAGTACTTC. It encodes CASGGWETQYF. The full variable domain, its missing parts supplied by reference TRBV2 and TRBJ2-5, is EPEVTQTPSHQVTQMGQEVILRCVPISNHLYFYWYRQILGQKVEFLVSFYNNEISEKSEIFDDQFSVERPDGSNFTLKIRSTKLEDSAMYFCASGGWETQYFGPGTRLLVL.

This clonotype was seen a handful of times. The genes are TRBV14 and TRBJ2-7, with 10 positions matching TRBD2. This CDR3 region has 15 residues. The J segment lost 6 bases and the V segment lost 2 bases, leaving 7 bases of the junction unmatched. The germline V gene encodes CDR1 SGHDN and CDR2 FVKESK. CDR3 in DNA: TGTGCCAGCAGCCAACATAGCGGGAGGATCTCCGAGCAGTACTTC. Translation: CASSQHSGRISEQYF.

This clonotype appeared many times. The genes are TRBV12-3 or TRBV12-4 and TRBJ1-1, with 8 positions matching TRBD1. Trimming took 5 bases from V and 0 from J; bases not matched to a gene: 8. This CDR3 spans 16 amino acids. The CDR3 DNA reads TGTGCCAGCAGTCCTAGGGGGACAGGCATGAACACTGAAGCTTTCTTT. Protein sequence: CASSPRGTGMNTEAFF.

This clonotype came up a few times. The chain is built from TRBV4-3 and TRBJ2-7; 9 bases match TRBD1. This CDR3 region has 14 residues. Germline-derived CDR1 and CDR2 are LGHNA and YSLEER. J lost 6 bases, V lost 0 bases, and 3 bases had no gene match. CDR3 residues: CASSQDRTGVEQYF. The CDR3 bases are TGCGCCAGCAGCCAAGACCGGACAGGGGTCGAGCAGTACTTC.

The chain combines TRBV13 with TRBJ2-6; D may be TRBD1 or TRBD2 (5 bases each). The CDR3 sequence is 19 residues long. Germline V lookup: CDR1 PRHDT, CDR2 FYEKMQ (reference sequence). V dropped 5 bases and J dropped 4 bases, with 24 bases sitting between them. The chain's CDR3 is CASSVKGPHIAFGANVLTF. The CDR3 DNA is TGTGCCAGCAGCGTCAAGGGACCCCATATAGCCTTCGGGGCCAACGTCCTGACTTTC. Supplemented by reference TRBV13 and TRBJ2-6, the full variable domain reads AAGVIQSPRHLIKEKRETATLKCYPIPRHDTVYWYQQGPGQDPQFLISFYEKMQSDKGSIPDRFSAQQFSDYHSELNMSSLELGDSALYFCASSVKGPHIAFGANVLTFGAGSRLTVL.

The CDR3 nucleotides read TGTGCCAGCAGTTCTAGGGACGCGAGCTCCTACAATGAGCAGTTCTTC. Protein: CASSSRDASSYNEQFF. This chain links TRBV12-3 or TRBV12-4 with TRBJ2-1, with D perhaps TRBD1 or TRBD2 (5 bases each). The CDR3 sequence is 16 residues long. V was clipped by 4 bases and J by 0 bases, with 13 bases between them.

This clonotype was detected only once. J is TRBJ2-7 and V is TRBV28, with D uncertain. Between the trimmed V and J ends, which lost 1 base and 5 bases, there was a span of 6 bases. The CDR3 is made up of 12 amino acids. Per the germline V gene, CDR1 is MDHEN and CDR2 is SYDVKM. CDR3 nucleotides: TGTGCCAGCAGTTTATACTATGACGAGCAGTACTTC. It translates to CASSLYYDEQYF.

This clonotype was counted a few times. The rearrangement links TRBV5-6 to TRBJ1-1; D is perhaps TRBD1 (5 bases). Germline lookup yields CDR1 SGHDT and CDR2 YYEEEE. This CDR3 is 13 amino acids long. V was pared by 6 bases and J by 2 bases, with 11 bases between. CDR3 protein: CASILRGNTEAFF. In DNA form, the CDR3 reads TGTGCCAGCATCCTAAGGGGCAACACTGAAGCTTTCTTT.

This chain connects TRBV30 to TRBJ1-1, with a tentative D call TRBD1 (6 bases). Trimming took 1 base from V and 1 from J, leaving 7 bases between them. CDR3 length equals 13 residues. Germline lookup yields CDR1 GTSNPN and CDR2 SVGIG (reference sequence). The CDR3 bases are TGTGCCTGGAGTGACAGGGAGAACACTGAAGCTTTCTTT. This translates into CAWSDRENTEAFF.

This clonotype came up a few times. The chain recombines TRBV5-1 with TRBJ2-3, with TRBD2 matching 12 bases. The CDR3 totals 16 residues. Germline V lookup: CDR1 SGHRS, CDR2 YFSETQ. Germline trimming cut 3 bases from V and 2 bases from J; bases unmatched to any gene: 4. The CDR3 nucleotides are TGCGCCAGCAGCTCTAGACTAGCGGGGGCCACAGATACGCAGTATTTT. Its protein product is CASSSRLAGATDTQYF.

J is TRBJ1-1 and V is TRBV10-3; D is ambiguous. Germline CDR1 ENHRY, CDR2 SYGVKD. The CDR3 totals 14 residues. V was trimmed by 6 bases and J by 1 base, leaving 12 bases between them. CDR3 DNA: TGTGCCATCAGGGGCAGAGGGCAGAACACTGAAGCTTTCTTT. Translated, it gives CAIRGRGQNTEAFF.

This clonotype has only one observation. The chain recombines TRBV28 with TRBJ1-1; 9 positions match TRBD1. Germline CDR1 MDHEN, CDR2 SYDVKM. J was trimmed by 3 bases and V by 7 bases; bases with no gene match: 12. The length of the CDR3 is 16 residues. The CDR3 bases are TGTGCCAGCATAAGTGAAAGGGGGACAGGGCACACTGAAGCTTTCTTT. This codes for CASISERGTGHTEAFF.

The chain recombines TRBV5-1 with TRBJ2-5; 9 bases line up with TRBD2. CDR3 length equals 17 residues. V shed 4 bases, J shed 1 base, and the junction held 11 bases outside the gene matches. In germline, CDR1 is SGHRS, CDR2 YFSETQ. Written as DNA, the CDR3 is TGCGCCAGCAGCCTACCTGGGGTAGCGGGGGTCCAAGAGACCCAGTACTTC. It encodes CASSLPGVAGVQETQYF.

The gene calls are TRBV7-9 and TRBJ2-2; TRBD2 matches 8 bases. This CDR3 comprises 15 residues. Losses at the gene ends were 2 bases for V and 6 bases for J; bases not matched to a gene: 5. Germline V gene data show CDR1 as SEHNR and CDR2 as FQNEAQ (reference sequence). CDR3 coding DNA: TGTGCCAGCAGCTTATTGCGGGAGGAGGCCGGGGAGCTGTTTTTT. As protein: CASSLLREEAGELFF. The full variable domain, rest sourced from reference TRBV7-9 and TRBJ2-2, is DTGVSQNPRHKITKRGQNVTFRCDPISEHNRLYWYRQTLGQGPEFLTYFQNEAQLEKSRLLSDRFSAERPKGSFSTLEIQRTEQGDSAMYLCASSLLREEAGELFFGEGSRLTVL.

This clonotype has a handful of counts. The chain recombines TRBV2 with TRBJ2-5, with TRBD2 matching over 7 bases. CDR1 and CDR2 from the germline V gene are SNHLY and FYNNEI. The CDR3 contains 15 residues. With V trimmed by 3 bases and J by 1 base, 5 bases remained unmatched. The CDR3 loop reads CASSDRGGGQETQYF. In DNA, the CDR3 is TGTGCCAGCAGTGATAGGGGCGGGGGCCAAGAGACCCAGTACTTC.

This clonotype was seen ten or more times. The genes are TRBV29-1 and TRBJ2-5; D not resolved. Germline V gene lookup returns CDR1 SQVTM and CDR2 ANQGSEA. This CDR3 has 12 residues. Trimming cost V 7 bases and J 2 bases, with 11 bases left between them. The CDR3 loop reads CSAQTLQETQYF. The CDR3 region has the DNA TGCAGCGCCCAAACCTTACAAGAGACCCAGTACTTC.

The CDR3 nucleotides read TGCAGTGCTAGATCGGACGAGAACACCGGGGAGCTGTTTTTT. Translation gives CSARSDENTGELFF. The chain couples TRBV20-1 to TRBJ2-2; the D is unclear. Germline CDR1 reads DFQATT; CDR2 reads SNEGSKA (reference sequence). V lost 2 bases and J 1 base, leaving 8 bases between the germline ends. The CDR3 loop spans 14 amino acids.